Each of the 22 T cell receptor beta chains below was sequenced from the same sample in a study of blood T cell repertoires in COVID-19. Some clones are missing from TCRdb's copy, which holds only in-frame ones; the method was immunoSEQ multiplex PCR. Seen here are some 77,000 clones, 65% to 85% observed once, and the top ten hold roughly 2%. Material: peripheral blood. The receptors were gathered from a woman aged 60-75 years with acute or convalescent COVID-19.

The CDR3 here is CASSVDSVNSPLHF. The CDR3 region has the DNA TGTGCCAGTAGTGTGGACAGTGTTAATTCACCCCTCCACTTT. The V and J genes are TRBV19 and TRBJ1-6, with a weak D call TRBD1 (6 bases). V lost 5 bases to trimming and J lost 6 bases, with 11 bases between them. This CDR3 has 14 amino acids. The germline gives CDR1 LNHDA, CDR2 SQIVND (reference sequence).

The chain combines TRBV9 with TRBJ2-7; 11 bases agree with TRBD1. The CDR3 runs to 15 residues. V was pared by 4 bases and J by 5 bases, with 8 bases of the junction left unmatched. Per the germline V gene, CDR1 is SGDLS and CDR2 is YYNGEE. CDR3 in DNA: TGTGCCAGCAGCCCTGGGACAGGGGGTTCAAACGAGCAGTACTTC. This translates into CASSPGTGGSNEQYF.

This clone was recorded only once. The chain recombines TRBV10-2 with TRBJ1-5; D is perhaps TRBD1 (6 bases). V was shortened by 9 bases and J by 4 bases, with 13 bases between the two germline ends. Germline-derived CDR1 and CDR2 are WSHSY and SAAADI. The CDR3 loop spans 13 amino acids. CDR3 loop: CASSTGLNQPQHF. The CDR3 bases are TGCGCCAGTTCGACAGGTCTAAATCAGCCCCAGCATTTT.

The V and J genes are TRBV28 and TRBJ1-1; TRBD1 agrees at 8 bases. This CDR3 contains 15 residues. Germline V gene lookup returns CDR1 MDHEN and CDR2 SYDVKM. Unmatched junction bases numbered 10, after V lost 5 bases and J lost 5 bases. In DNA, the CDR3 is TGTGCCAGCAGTCCAAGCGGACAGGGATTAACTGAAGCTTTCTTT. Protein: CASSPSGQGLTEAFF.

The CDR3 nucleotides read TGTGCCACCAGCAGAGCGGGCGGGGAGGGGGTGACCCAGTACTTC. Translating it yields CATSRAGGEGVTQYF. This sequence joins TRBV15 and TRBJ2-5; possible D gene TRBD2, 7 bases. The CDR3 is 15 amino acids. Trimming shortened V by 1 base and J by 7 bases, and 16 bases separated the two germline ends. Germline V gives CDR1 LNHNV, CDR2 YYDKDF (reference sequence). Full variable domain (missing parts from reference TRBV15 and TRBJ2-5): DAMVIQNPRYQVTQFGKPVTLSCSQTLNHNVMYWYQQKSSQAPKLLFHYYDKDFNNEADTPDNFQSRRPNTSFCFLDIRSPGLGDTAMYLCATSRAGGEGVTQYFGPGTRLLVL.

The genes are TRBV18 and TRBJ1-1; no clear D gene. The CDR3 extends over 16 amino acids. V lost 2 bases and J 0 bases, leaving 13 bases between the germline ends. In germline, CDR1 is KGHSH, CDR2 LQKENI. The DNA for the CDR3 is TGTGCCAGCTCACCAGGATTACGGGGTCTGAACACTGAAGCTTTCTTT. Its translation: CASSPGLRGLNTEAFF.

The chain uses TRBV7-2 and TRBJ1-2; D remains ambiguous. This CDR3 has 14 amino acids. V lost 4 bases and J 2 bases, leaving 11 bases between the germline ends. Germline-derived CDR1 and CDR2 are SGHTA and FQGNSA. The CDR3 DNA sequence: TGTGCCAGCAGCTCACAAGAGGGAAACTATGGCTACACCTTC. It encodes CASSSQEGNYGYTF.

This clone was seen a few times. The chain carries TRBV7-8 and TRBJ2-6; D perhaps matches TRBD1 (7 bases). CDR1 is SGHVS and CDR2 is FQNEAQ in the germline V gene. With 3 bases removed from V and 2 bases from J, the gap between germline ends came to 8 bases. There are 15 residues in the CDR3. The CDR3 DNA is TGTGCCAGCAGCTTCAGGGGGGCTGGGGCCAACGTCCTGACTTTC. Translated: CASSFRGAGANVLTF.

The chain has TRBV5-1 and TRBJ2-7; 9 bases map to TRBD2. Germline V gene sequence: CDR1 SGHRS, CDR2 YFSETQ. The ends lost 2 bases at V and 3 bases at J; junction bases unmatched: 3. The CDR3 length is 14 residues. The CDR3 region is CASSFSGSIYEQYF. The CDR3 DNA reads TGCGCCAGCAGCTTTAGCGGGAGCATCTACGAGCAGTACTTC.

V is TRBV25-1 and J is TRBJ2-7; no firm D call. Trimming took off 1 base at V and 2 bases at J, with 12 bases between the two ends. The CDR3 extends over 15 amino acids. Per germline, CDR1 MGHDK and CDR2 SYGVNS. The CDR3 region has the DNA TGTGCCAGCAGTGAATTACGGGTCCCCACCTACGAGCAGTACTTC. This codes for CASSELRVPTYEQYF.

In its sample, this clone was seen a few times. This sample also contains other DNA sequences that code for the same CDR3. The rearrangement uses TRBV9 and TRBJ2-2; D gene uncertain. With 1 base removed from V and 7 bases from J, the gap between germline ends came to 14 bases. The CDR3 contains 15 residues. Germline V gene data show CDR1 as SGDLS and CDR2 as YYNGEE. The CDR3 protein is CASSVFEESLGELFF. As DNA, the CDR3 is TGTGCCAGCAGCGTATTCGAGGAATCCCTCGGGGAGCTGTTTTTT.

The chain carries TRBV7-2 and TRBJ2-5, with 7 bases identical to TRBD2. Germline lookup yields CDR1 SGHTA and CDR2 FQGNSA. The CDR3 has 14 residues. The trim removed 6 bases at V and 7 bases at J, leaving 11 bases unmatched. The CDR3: CASRPGGSSGTQYF. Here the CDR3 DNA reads TGTGCCAGCAGACCGGGGGGATCAAGTGGGACCCAGTACTTC.

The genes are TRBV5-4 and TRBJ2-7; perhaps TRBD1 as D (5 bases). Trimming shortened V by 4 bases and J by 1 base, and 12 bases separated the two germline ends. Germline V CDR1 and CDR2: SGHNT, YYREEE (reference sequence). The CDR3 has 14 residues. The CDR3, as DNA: TGTGCCAGCAGCCCGGACAATTGGTCCTACGAGCAGTACTTC. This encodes CASSPDNWSYEQYF.

The CDR3 here is CASSEDEGARYSGYTF. In DNA form, the CDR3 reads TGTGCCAGCAGTGAAGACGAGGGGGCGAGGTATAGTGGCTACACCTTC. The chain links TRBV6-1 to TRBJ1-2; 7 positions agree with TRBD1. V lost 1 base and J lost 7; bases outside the gene matches: 12. Germline V gene data show CDR1 as MNHNS and CDR2 as SASEGT. This CDR3 comprises 16 residues.

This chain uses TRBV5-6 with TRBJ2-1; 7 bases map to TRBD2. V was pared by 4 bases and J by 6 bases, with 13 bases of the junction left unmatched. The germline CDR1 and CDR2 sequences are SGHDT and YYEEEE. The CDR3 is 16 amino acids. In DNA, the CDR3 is TGTGCCAGCAGCGCCGTTATTGCGGCTAGCGGCAATGAGCAGTTCTTC. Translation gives CASSAVIAASGNEQFF. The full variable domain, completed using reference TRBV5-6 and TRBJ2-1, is DAGVTQSPTHLIKTRGQQVTLRCSPKSGHDTVSWYQQALGQGPQFIFQYYEEEERQRGNFPDRFSGHQFPNYSSELNVNALLLGDSALYLCASSAVIAASGNEQFFGPGTRLTVL.

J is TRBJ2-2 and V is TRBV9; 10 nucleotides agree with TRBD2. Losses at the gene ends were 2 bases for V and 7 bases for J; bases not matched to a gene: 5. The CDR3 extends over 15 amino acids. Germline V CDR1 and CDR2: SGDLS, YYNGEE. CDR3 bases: TGTGCCAGCAGCGTGTTCTCTAGCGGGAGCGGGGAGCTGTTTTTT. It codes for CASSVFSSGSGELFF.

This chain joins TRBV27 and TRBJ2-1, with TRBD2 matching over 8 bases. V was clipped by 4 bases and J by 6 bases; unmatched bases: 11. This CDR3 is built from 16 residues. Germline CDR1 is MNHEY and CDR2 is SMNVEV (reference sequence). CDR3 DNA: TGTGCCAGCAGTTCCTCCGGGACTAGACGGGTCAATGAGCAGTTCTTC. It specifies CASSSSGTRRVNEQFF.

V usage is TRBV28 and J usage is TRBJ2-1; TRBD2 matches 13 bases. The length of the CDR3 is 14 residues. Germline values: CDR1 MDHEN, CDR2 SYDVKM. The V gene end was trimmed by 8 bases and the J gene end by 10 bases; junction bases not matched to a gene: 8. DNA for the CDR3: TGTGCCAGCGCTGGACTAGCGGGAGCCTGGGAGCAGTTCTTC. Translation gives CASAGLAGAWEQFF.

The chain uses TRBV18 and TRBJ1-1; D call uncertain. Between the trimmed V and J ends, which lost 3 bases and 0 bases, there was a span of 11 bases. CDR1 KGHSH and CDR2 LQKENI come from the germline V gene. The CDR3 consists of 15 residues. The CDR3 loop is CASSPLDTVNTEAFF. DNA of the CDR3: TGTGCCAGCTCACCCCTCGACACGGTGAACACTGAAGCTTTCTTT.

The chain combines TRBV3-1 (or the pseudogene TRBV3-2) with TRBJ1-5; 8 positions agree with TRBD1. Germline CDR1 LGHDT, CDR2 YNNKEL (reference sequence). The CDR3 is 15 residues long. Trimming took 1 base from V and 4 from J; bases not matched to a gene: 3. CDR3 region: CASSQAGGANQPQHF. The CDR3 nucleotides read TGTGCCAGCAGCCAAGCAGGGGGCGCGAATCAGCCCCAGCATTTT.

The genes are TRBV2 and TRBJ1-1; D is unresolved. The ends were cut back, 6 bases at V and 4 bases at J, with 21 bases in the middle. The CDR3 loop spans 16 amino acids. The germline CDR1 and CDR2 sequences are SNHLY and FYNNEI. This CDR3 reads CASRYANAGGGTEAFF. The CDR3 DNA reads TGTGCCAGCAGGTACGCTAATGCCGGTGGAGGCACTGAAGCTTTCTTT. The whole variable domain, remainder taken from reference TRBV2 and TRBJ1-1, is EPEVTQTPSHQVTQMGQEVILRCVPISNHLYFYWYRQILGQKVEFLVSFYNNEISEKSEIFDDQFSVERPDGSNFTLKIRSTKLEDSAMYFCASRYANAGGGTEAFFGQGTRLTVV.

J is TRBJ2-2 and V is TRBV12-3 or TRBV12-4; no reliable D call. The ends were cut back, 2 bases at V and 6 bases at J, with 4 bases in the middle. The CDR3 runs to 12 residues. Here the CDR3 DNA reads TGTGCCAGCAGTTTATTCTCCGGGGAGCTGTTTTTT. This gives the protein CASSLFSGELFF.